The sequence of this T cell receptor (beta chain) was determined in a study of T cell repertoires in cytomegalovirus infection. Findings and caveats of the study: HLA-C-restricted CMV clonotypes gave the most frequent clonotype in two of eight donors.

In its sample, this clonotype was seen a few times. What it binds is unknown. Each CDR3 protein gets one entry after TCRdb re-called the reads with MiXCR. The profile shows approximately 770,000 distinct CDR3 sequences, roughly 28% of them singletons. The CDR3 totals 15 residues. Germline CDR1 reads SGHVS; CDR2 reads FNYEAQ. Trimming shortened V by 7 bases and J by 2 bases, and 18 bases separated the two germline ends. The source was cultured CD8+ T cells from PBMCs, collected from culture after CMV antigen stimulation. The chain recombines TRBV7-6 with TRBJ2-7; D possibly corresponds to TRBD1 (5 bases). This TCR was sampled from a human donor in good health (CMV status not recorded). Some clones in this sample may be carry-over from other donors' samples. CDR3 sequence: CASTYGIGDPYEQYF. In DNA, the CDR3 is TGTGCCAGCACCTATGGAATAGGGGATCCCTACGAGCAGTACTTC.